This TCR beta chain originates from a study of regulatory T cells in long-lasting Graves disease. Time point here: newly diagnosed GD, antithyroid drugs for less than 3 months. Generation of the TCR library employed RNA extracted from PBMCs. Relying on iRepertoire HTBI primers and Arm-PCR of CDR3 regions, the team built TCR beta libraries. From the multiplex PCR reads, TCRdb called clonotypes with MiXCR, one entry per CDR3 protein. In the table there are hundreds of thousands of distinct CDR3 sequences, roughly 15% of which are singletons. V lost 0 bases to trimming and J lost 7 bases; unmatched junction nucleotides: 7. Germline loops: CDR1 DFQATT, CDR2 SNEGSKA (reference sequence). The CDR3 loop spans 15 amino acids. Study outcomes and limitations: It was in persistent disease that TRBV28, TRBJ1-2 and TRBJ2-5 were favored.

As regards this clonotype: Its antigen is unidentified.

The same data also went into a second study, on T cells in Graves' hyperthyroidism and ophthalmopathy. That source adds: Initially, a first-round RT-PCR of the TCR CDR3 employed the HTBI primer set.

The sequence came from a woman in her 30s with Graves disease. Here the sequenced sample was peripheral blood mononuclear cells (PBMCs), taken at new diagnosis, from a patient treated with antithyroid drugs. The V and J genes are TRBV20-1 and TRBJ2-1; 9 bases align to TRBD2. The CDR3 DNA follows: TGCAGTGCTAGAGAATTAGCGGGAGTTGGTAATGAGCAGTTCTTC. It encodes CSARELAGVGNEQFF.